This entry is about one T cell receptor (beta chain). Its matching antigen is unknown. The entry originates in a study of PD-1 blockade in classical Hodgkin lymphoma. The study, taken as a whole, reports: CD4+ TCR diversity, unlike CD8+, climbed significantly by C4D1. Diversity similar to that of newly diagnosed patients was seen at baseline in complete responders.

In every patient, relapse followed autologous stem cell transplantation, while exposure to brentuximab vedotin differed. The table came from immunoSEQ multiplex PCR; TCRdb's copy has only in-frame clones and leaves some out. The data contain about 40,000 clones, 87% of them singletons. The germline gives CDR1 MNHEY, CDR2 SVGAGI. The CDR3 spans 15 residues. The J segment lost 1 base and the V segment lost 4 bases, leaving 1 base of the junction unmatched. This chain uses TRBV6-5 with TRBJ2-1; 10 bases align to TRBD2. The clonotype comes from a human donor with classical Hodgkin lymphoma. Sample: peripheral blood mononuclear cells (PBMCs), taken at baseline. The CDR3 region is CASSFSGRSYNEQFF. The CDR3 DNA reads as TGTGCCAGCAGTTTTAGCGGGAGGTCCTACAATGAGCAGTTCTTC.